Listed here are 14 T cell receptor beta chains from one sample, sequenced in a study of T cells in Graves' hyperthyroidism and ophthalmopathy. RNA transcripts yielded amplified TCR beta CDR3 regions. Carried out on the TCR CDR3, a first-round RT-PCR used the HTBI primer set. TCRdb reprocessed the multiplex PCR reads via MiXCR and lists one record per CDR3 protein. The table lists 450,000 to 500,000 distinct CDR3 sequences, roughly 22% of them singletons. Source material: blood. The receptors originated from a woman aged 65 to 85 with Graves' ophthalmopathy.

The CDR3 here is CSARLPSGNGLSSYNEQFF. In DNA form, the CDR3 reads TGCAGTGCTAGGCTTCCTAGCGGGAACGGCTTAAGCTCCTACAATGAGCAGTTCTTC. V is TRBV20-1 and J is TRBJ2-1; 9 bases map to TRBD2. J was trimmed by 0 bases and V by 3 bases; bases with no gene match: 15. This CDR3 comprises 19 residues. Germline V gene lookup returns CDR1 DFQATT and CDR2 SNEGSKA (reference sequence).

This clonotype was recorded at least ten times. The chain employs TRBV28 and TRBJ2-1; D not resolved. Trimming stripped 1 base from V and 1 base from J, with 20 bases between. Germline CDR1 is MDHEN and CDR2 is SYDVKM. The CDR3 consists of 19 residues. CDR3 protein: CASSLFLTPLSGSYNEQFF. The CDR3 DNA reads as TGTGCCAGCAGTTTATTCCTTACCCCGCTATCTGGGTCCTACAATGAGCAGTTCTTC.

The count of this clonotype is one. The chain employs TRBV4-1 and TRBJ1-1; D not certain. This CDR3 region has 15 residues. V was trimmed by 0 bases and J by 1 base, leaving 9 bases between them. In germline, CDR1 is MGHRA, CDR2 YSYEKL. CDR3 nucleotide sequence: TGCGCCAGCAGCCAAGATGGGGTCAGGAACACTGAAGCTTTCTTT. This codes for CASSQDGVRNTEAFF.

This clonotype has ten or more counts. The J gene is TRBJ2-2, the V gene TRBV19, with D maybe TRBD2 (5 bases). With 5 bases removed from V and 1 base from J, the gap between germline ends came to 11 bases. The V gene's germline CDR1 is LNHDA and CDR2 SQIVND (reference sequence). The CDR3 is 15 residues long. The CDR3 bases are TGTGCCAGTAGTTCCAGCGGAGGGAACACCGGGGAGCTGTTTTTT. Protein sequence: CASSSSGGNTGELFF.

With respect to this clonotype: Lacking the conserved final phenylalanine or tryptophan, this CDR3 likely reflects a read error. Written as DNA, the CDR3 is TGCGCCAGCAGCTCCGGACAGGGGGGCGACTCTGGGGCCAACGTCCTGACTCTC. As protein: CASSSGQGGDSGANVLTL. The chain links TRBV5-1 to TRBJ2-6; 10 bases align to TRBD1. This CDR3 is 18 amino acids long. V gave up 3 bases and J gave up 0 bases; unmatched junction bases: 6. The germline V gene encodes CDR1 SGHRS and CDR2 YFSETQ.

Note on this clonotype: A read error is possible here, since a much larger clone lies one base away. The chain links TRBV28 to TRBJ2-7; 8 bases fit TRBD2. CDR3 size: 13 residues. Germline assignment: CDR1 MDHEN and CDR2 SYDVKM. J gave up 7 bases and V 6 bases, and 8 bases lay outside the gene matches. The CDR3 DNA follows: TGTGCCAGCAGCTTCCTGACTAGCGATGAGCAGTACTTC. Translated: CASSFLTSDEQYF. The variable domain in full, completed from reference TRBV28 and TRBJ2-7, reads DVKVTQSSRYLVKRTGEKVFLECVQDMDHENMFWYRQDPGLGLRLIYFSYDVKMKEKGDIPEGYSVSREKKERFSLILESASTNQTSMYLCASSFLTSDEQYFGPGTRLTVT.

The rearrangement links TRBV5-1 to TRBJ1-4; weak D call: TRBD1 (6 bases). The length of the CDR3 is 14 residues. Looked up from germline, CDR1 is SGHRS and CDR2 is YFSETQ. Trimming left V 0 bases short and J 5 bases short, with 8 bases between. In nucleotides, the CDR3 is TGCGCCAGCAGCTTGGAGGACAGAAATGAAAAACTGTTTTTT. Encoded protein: CASSLEDRNEKLFF.

The V and J genes are TRBV4-1 and TRBJ1-2, with TRBD1 as a possible D gene (6 bases). CDR3 length: 15 amino acids. Germline CDR1 reads MGHRA; CDR2 reads YSYEKL. The V end lost 0 bases, the J end lost 4 bases, and 12 bases lay between the germline ends. The CDR3 coding sequence is TGCGCCAGCAGCCAAGATCATGGCAGGGGCTATGGCTACACCTTC. Protein sequence: CASSQDHGRGYGYTF.

There are a few counts of this clonotype. CDR3 bases: TGCAGCGTAGCGGCGGGAGGGCCTTACGAGCAGTACTTC. Encoded protein: CSVAAGGPYEQYF. The V call is TRBV29-1, the J call TRBJ2-7, with 9 bases that match TRBD2. J lost 4 bases, V lost 6 bases, and 7 bases had no gene match. CDR3 length: 13 amino acids. Germline CDR1 reads SQVTM; CDR2 reads ANQGSEA.

This clonotype was seen a handful of times. The rearrangement uses TRBV28 and TRBJ2-7; TRBD2 might be the D (5 bases). Germline lookup yields CDR1 MDHEN and CDR2 SYDVKM. The CDR3 loop spans 15 amino acids. The V and J ends lost 6 bases and 2 bases respectively, with 17 bases between them. The CDR3 DNA is TGTGCCAGCAGGGTAGTTTCCGGGGATACCTACGAGCAGTACTTC. This sequence encodes CASRVVSGDTYEQYF.

The gene calls are TRBV20-1 and TRBJ2-1; 13 nucleotides agree with TRBD2. Germline V gene data show CDR1 as DFQATT and CDR2 as SNEGSKA (reference sequence). The CDR3 is 15 residues long. Trimming took 5 bases from V and 7 from J; bases not matched to a gene: 8. CDR3 DNA: TGCAGTGCTCAGACCGGGACTAGCGGGAATAATGAGCAGTTCTTC. This gives the protein CSAQTGTSGNNEQFF.

This sequence joins TRBV5-5 and TRBJ2-7; D perhaps matches TRBD2 (5 bases). Deletions cut 3 bases from V and 4 bases from J, with 14 bases between. CDR1 is SGHKS and CDR2 is YYEKEE in the germline V gene (reference sequence). The CDR3 runs 14 residues. The CDR3 bases are TGTGCCAGCAGCTCCCTGAGCGGTTTTTACGAGCAGTACTTC. It encodes CASSSLSGFYEQYF.

The V gene is TRBV7-2, the J gene TRBJ1-2; D gene uncertain. V dropped 3 bases and J dropped 2 bases, with 10 bases sitting between them. The CDR3 contains 14 residues. Per germline, CDR1 SGHTA and CDR2 FQGNSA. This CDR3 is CASSFNAGNYGYTF. In DNA, the CDR3 is TGTGCCAGCAGCTTTAATGCAGGCAACTATGGCTACACCTTC.

The table lists this clonotype with many counts. V usage is TRBV2 and J usage is TRBJ2-7, with 13 bases that match TRBD2. The CDR3 is made up of 15 amino acids. V lost 5 bases and J lost 5; bases outside the gene matches: 6. CDR1 is SNHLY, CDR2 FYNNEI, per germline. The CDR3 bases are TGTGCCAGCAGTCCTCGGACTAGCGGGAGTAACGAGCAGTACTTC. Its translation is CASSPRTSGSNEQYF.